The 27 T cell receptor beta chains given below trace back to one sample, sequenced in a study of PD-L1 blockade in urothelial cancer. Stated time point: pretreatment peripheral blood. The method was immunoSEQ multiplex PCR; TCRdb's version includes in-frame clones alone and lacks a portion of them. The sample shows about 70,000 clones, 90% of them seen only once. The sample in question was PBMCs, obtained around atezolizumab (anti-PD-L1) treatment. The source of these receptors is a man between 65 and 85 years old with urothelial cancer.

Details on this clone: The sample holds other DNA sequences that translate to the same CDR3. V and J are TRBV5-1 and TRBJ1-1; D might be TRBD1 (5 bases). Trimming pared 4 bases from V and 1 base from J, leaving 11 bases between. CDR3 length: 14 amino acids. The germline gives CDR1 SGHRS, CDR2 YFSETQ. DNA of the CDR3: TGCGCCAGCAGCCTCGTGGGGGGGAACACTGAAGCTTTCTTT. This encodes CASSLVGGNTEAFF. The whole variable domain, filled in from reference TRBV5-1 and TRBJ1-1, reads KAGVTQTPRYLIKTRGQQVTLSCSPISGHRSVSWYQQTPGQGLQFLFEYFSETQRNKGNFPGRFSGRQFSNSRSEMNVSTLELGDSALYLCASSLVGGNTEAFFGQGTRLTVV.

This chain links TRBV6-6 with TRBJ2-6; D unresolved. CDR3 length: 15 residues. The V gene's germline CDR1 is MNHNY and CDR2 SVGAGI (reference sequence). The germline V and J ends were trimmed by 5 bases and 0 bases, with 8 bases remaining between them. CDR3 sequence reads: CASSPSNSGANVLTF. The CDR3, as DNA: TGTGCCAGCAGTCCCTCTAACTCTGGGGCCAACGTCCTGACTTTC.

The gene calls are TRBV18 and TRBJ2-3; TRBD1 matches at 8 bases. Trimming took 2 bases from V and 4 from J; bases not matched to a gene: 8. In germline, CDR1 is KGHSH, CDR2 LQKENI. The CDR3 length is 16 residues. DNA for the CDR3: TGTGCCAGCTCACCAGTAAAAGCAGGGGGCCCAGATACGCAGTATTTT. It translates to CASSPVKAGGPDTQYF.

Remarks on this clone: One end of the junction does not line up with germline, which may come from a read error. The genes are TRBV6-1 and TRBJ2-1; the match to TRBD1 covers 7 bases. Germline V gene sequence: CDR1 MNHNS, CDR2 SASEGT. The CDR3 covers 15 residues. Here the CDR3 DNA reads TGTGCCAGCGGTGAGGGACAGATTAATTACAATGAGCAGTTCTTC. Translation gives CASGEGQINYNEQFF.

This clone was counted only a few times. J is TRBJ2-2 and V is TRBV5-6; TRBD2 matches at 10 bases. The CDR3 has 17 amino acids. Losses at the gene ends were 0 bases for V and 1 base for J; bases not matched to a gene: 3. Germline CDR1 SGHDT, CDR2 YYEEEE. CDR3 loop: CASSLVASGRNTGELFF. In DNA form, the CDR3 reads TGTGCCAGCAGCTTGGTAGCTAGCGGGAGGAACACCGGGGAGCTGTTTTTT.

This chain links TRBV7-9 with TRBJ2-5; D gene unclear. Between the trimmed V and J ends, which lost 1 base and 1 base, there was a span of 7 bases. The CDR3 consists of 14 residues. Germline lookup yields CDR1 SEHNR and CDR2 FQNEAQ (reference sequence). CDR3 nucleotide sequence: TGTGCCAGCAGCTTAGGGCCGCCCCAAGAGACCCAGTACTTC. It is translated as CASSLGPPQETQYF.

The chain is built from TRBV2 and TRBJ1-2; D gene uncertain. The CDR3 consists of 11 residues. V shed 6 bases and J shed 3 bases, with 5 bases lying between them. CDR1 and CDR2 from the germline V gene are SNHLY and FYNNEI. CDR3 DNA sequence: TGTGCCAGCAGGGCAGACTATGGCTACACCTTC. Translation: CASRADYGYTF.

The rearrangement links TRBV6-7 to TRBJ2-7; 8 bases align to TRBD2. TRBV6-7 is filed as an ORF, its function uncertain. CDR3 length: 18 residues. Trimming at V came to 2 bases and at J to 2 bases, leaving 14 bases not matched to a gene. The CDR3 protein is CASSYPPTGRASTYEQYF. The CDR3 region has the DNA TGTGCCAGCAGTTACCCACCCACCGGGAGGGCCTCTACCTACGAGCAGTACTTC.

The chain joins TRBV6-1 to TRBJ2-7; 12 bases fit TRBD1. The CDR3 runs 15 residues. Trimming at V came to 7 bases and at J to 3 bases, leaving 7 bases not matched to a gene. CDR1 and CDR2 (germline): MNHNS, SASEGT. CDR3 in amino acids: CASIRGTGGIYEQYF. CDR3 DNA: TGTGCCAGCATCCGAGGGACAGGGGGCATCTACGAGCAGTACTTC.

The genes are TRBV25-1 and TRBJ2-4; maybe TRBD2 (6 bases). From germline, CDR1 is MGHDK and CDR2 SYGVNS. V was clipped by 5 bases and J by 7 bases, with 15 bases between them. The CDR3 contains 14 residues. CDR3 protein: CASSWEAGGNIQYF. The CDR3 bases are TGTGCCAGCAGTTGGGAGGCGGGTGGGAACATTCAGTACTTC.

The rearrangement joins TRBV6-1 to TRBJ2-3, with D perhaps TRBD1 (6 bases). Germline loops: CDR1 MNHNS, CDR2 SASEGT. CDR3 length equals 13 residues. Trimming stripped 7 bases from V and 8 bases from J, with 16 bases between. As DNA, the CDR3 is TGTGCCAGCACCAACAGGGTAGAGGGTACGCAGTATTTT. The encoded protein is CASTNRVEGTQYF.

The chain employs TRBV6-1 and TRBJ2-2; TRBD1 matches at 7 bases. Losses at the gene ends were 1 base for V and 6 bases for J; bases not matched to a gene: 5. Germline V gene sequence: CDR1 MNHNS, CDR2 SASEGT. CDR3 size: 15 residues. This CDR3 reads CASSEVGQRSGELFF. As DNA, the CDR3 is TGTGCCAGCAGTGAAGTGGGACAGCGGTCCGGGGAGCTGTTTTTT.

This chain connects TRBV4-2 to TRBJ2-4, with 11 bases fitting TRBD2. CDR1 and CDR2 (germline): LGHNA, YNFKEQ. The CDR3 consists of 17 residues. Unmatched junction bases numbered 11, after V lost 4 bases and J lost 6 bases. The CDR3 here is CASSPVGLAGLSNIQYF. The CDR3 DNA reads TGTGCCAGCAGCCCTGTCGGACTAGCGGGCCTCTCAAACATTCAGTACTTC.

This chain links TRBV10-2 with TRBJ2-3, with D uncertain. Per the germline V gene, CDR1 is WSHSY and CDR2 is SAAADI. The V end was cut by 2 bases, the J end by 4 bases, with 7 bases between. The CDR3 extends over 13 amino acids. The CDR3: CASSEITADTQYF. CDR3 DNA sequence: TGCGCCAGCAGTGAGATAACAGCAGATACGCAGTATTTT.

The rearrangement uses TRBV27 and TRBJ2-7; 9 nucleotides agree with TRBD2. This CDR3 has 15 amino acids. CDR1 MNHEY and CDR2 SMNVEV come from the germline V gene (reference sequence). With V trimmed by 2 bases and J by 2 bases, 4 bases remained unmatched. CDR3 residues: CASSLGAGGPYEQYF. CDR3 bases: TGTGCCAGCAGTTTAGGAGCGGGAGGCCCCTACGAGCAGTACTTC.

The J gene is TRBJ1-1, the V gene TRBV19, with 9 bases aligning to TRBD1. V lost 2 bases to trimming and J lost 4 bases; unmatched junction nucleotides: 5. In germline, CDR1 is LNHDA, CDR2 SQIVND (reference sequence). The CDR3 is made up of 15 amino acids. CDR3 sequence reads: CASSIPTGGTTEAFF. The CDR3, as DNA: TGTGCCAGTAGTATACCGACAGGGGGGACCACTGAAGCTTTCTTT.

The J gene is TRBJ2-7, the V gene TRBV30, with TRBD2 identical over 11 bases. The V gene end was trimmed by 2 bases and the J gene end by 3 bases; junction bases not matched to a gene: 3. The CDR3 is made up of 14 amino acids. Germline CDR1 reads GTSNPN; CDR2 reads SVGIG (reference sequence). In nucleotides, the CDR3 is TGTGCCTGGAGTCCTGGACTAGCGGGCTACGAGCAGTACTTC. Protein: CAWSPGLAGYEQYF.

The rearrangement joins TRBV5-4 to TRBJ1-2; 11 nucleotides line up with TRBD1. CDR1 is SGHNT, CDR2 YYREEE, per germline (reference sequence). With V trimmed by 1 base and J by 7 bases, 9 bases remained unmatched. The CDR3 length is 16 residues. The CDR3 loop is CASSLPIGQGAAGYTF. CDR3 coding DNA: TGTGCCAGCAGCTTGCCTATAGGACAGGGGGCCGCTGGCTACACCTTC. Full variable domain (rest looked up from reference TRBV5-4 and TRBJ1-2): ETGVTQSPTHLIKTRGQQVTLRCSSQSGHNTVSWYQQALGQGPQFIFQYYREEENGRGNFPPRFSGLQFPNYSSELNVNALELDDSALYLCASSLPIGQGAAGYTFGSGTRLTVV.

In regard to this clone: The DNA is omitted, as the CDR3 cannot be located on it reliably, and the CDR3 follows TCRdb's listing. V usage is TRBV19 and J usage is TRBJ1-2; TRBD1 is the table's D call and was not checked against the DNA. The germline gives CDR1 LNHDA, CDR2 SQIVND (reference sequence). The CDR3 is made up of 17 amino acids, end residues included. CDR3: CASSPFGPGGVGYGYTF.

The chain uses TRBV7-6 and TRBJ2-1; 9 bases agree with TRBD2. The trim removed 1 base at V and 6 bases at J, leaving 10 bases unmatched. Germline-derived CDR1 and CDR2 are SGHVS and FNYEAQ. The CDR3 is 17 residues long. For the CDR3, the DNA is TGTGCCAGCAGCTTAGGGAGTCGGGGTAGCGGGGGCAATGAGCAGTTCTTC. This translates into CASSLGSRGSGGNEQFF.

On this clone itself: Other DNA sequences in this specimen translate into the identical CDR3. CDR3: CASSPKETQYF. The CDR3 coding sequence is TGTGCCAGCTCACCTAAAGAGACCCAGTACTTC. The chain is built from TRBV18 and TRBJ2-5; D is unclear. The V end was cut by 3 bases, the J end by 3 bases, with 2 bases between. The CDR3 is 11 amino acids. The germline gives CDR1 KGHSH, CDR2 LQKENI.

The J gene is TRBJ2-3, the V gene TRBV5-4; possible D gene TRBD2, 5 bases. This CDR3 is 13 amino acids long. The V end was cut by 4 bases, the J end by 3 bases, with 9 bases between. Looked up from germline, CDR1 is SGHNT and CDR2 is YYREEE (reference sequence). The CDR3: CASSLTGTDTQYF. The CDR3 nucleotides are TGTGCCAGCAGCCTCACGGGGACAGATACGCAGTATTTT.

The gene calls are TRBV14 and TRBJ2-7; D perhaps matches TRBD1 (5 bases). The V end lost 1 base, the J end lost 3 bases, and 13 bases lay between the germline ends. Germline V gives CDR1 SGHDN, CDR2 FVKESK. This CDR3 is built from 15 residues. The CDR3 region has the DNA TGTGCCAGCAGCCAAGGTTTAGGGGAACTCTACGAGCAGTACTTC. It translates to CASSQGLGELYEQYF. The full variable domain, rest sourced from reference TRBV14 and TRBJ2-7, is EAGVTQFPSHSVIEKGQTVTLRCDPISGHDNLYWYRRVMGKEIKFLLHFVKESKQDESGMPNNRFLAERTGGTYSTLKVQPAELEDSGVYFCASSQGLGELYEQYFGPGTRLTVT.

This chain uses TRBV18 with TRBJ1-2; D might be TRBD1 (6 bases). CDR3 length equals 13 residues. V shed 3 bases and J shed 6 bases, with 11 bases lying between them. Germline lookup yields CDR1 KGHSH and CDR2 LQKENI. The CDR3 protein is CASSPRQADGYTF. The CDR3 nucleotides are TGTGCCAGCTCACCGCGACAGGCTGATGGCTACACCTTC.

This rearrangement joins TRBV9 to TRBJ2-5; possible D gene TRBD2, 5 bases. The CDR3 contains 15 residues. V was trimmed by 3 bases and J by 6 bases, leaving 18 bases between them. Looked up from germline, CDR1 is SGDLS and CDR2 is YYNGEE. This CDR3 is CASSERPDPGKTQYF. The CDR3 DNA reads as TGTGCCAGCAGCGAGAGGCCGGATCCCGGGAAGACCCAGTACTTC.

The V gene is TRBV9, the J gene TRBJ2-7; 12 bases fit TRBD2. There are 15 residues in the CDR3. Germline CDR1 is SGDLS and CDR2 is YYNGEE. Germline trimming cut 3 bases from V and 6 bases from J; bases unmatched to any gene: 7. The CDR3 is CASSDPLAGGSEQYF. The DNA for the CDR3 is TGTGCCAGCAGCGACCCTCTAGCGGGAGGGAGCGAGCAGTACTTC. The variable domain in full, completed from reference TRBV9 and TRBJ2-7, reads DSGVTQTPKHLITATGQRVTLRCSPRSGDLSVYWYQQSLDQGLQFLIQYYNGEERAKGNILERFSAQQFPDLHSELNLSSLELGDSALYFCASSDPLAGGSEQYFGPGTRLTVT.

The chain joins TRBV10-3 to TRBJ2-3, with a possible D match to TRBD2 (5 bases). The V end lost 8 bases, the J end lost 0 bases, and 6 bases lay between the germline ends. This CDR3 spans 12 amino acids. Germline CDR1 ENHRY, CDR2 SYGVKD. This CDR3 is CAIRGSTDTQYF. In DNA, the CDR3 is TGTGCCATCCGAGGGAGCACAGATACGCAGTATTTT.